Listed below are T cell receptor beta chains from one sample, sequenced in a study of T cells after yellow fever vaccination. TCRdb processed the 5' RACE reads anew with MiXCR; each CDR3 protein has one entry. The top ten clones hold more than 13% of a sample with hundreds of thousands of distinct CDR3 sequences, about 13% of them seen once. Material: PBMCs, obtained on the day of the yellow fever booster vaccination. The receptor set was obtained from a man aged 25-40 years who received the YFV17D yellow fever vaccine. Each CDR3 is given with its conserved first and last residue. The D gene is left open where the match is weak. A clone size is listed for some rows: how often the clone was seen (once, few, many), or a class if it is expanded.

D,J,V,size,DNA,CDR3
-,TRBJ1-2,TRBV29-1,-,TGCAGCGTTGACCGGGGGGGGGGCGATGGCTACACCTTC,CSVDRGGGDGYTF
-,TRBJ1-2,TRBV5-6,-,TGTGCCAGCAGCTCCGCGGGGCCACTAATTACCTACACCTTC,CASSSAGPLITYTF
-,TRBJ2-1,TRBV10-3,few,TGTGCCATCAGTGAGTACCGTCAGGATTACAATGAGCAGTTCTTC,CAISEYRQDYNEQFF
-,TRBJ2-5,TRBV28,few,TGTGCCAGCAACCTGGGAGAGGCAGAGACCCAGTACTTC,CASNLGEAETQYF
-,TRBJ1-5,TRBV30,-,TGTGCCTGGAGTGCCCAAGCGGGGAGCGCGGTAGGTCAGCCCCAGCATTTT,CAWSAQAGSAVGQPQHF
TRBD2,TRBJ2-5,TRBV5-6,-,TGTGCCAGCAGCTTGGTTAAGGCTAGCGGGGGGTGGAAGACCCAGTACTTC,CASSLVKASGGWKTQYF
-,TRBJ2-7,TRBV7-2,-,TGTGCCAGCAGCTTAGGACTGGAAGGTTACTACGAGCAGTACTTC,CASSLGLEGYYEQYF
-,TRBJ2-2,TRBV20-1,few,TGCAGCGCCCACAGATCGGCGGGGACCGGGGAGCTGTTTTTT,CSAHRSAGTGELFF
-,TRBJ1-1,TRBV20-1,many,TGCAGTGCAGAACGTCGAGTGGGGCCAACTGAAGCTTTCTTT,CSAERRVGPTEAFF
-,TRBJ1-3,TRBV19,few,TGTGCCAGTACGAGGGATCTTGGAAACACCATATATTTT,CASTRDLGNTIYF
-,TRBJ2-3,TRBV29-1,-,TGCAGCGTTGACAACAGTTTTGCGCAGTATTTT,CSVDNSFAQYF
-,TRBJ2-5,TRBV20-1,-,TGCAGTGCTAGAGATGAGAGTCAGGAGACCCAGTACTTC,CSARDESQETQYF
-,TRBJ1-2,TRBV12-3/TRBV12-4,-,TGTGCCACCCACGCAACGGGGACTAACTATGGCTACACCTTC,CATHATGTNYGYTF
-,TRBJ1-5,TRBV27,few,TGTGCCAGCAGTCGGACAAATCAGCCCCAGCATTTT,CASSRTNQPQHF
TRBD2,TRBJ2-1,TRBV27,-,TGTGCCAGCACCCGGGCGGGAGGGCCCCATGAGCAGTTCTTC,CASTRAGGPHEQFF
-,TRBJ2-7,TRBV27,-,TGTGCCAGCGGGGGCCAGGGGACGTACGAGCAGTACTTC,CASGGQGTYEQYF
-,TRBJ1-3,TRBV7-6,-,TGTGCCAGCAGCCCGGTGGGTCCTGGAAACACCATATATTTT,CASSPVGPGNTIYF
-,TRBJ2-1,TRBV21-1,-,TGTGCCAGCAGCAGGGGGGGGCACTACTTGGATGAGCAGTTCTTC,CASSRGGHYLDEQFF
-,TRBJ2-2,TRBV5-4,once,TGTGCCAGCAGCCCTCAATCGAACACCGGGGAGCTGTTTTTT,CASSPQSNTGELFF
-,TRBJ2-3,TRBV7-2,-,TGTGCCGCTCGGTTGACAGATACGCAGTATTTT,CAARLTDTQYF
-,TRBJ2-4,TRBV7-2,few,TGTGCCAGCAGCCGACCCGACGGGTCCCAGAACATTCAGTACTTC,CASSRPDGSQNIQYF
-,TRBJ1-4,TRBV15,few,TGTGCCACCAGCAGAGGACAGGAGGAAAAACTGTTTTTT,CATSRGQEEKLFF
-,TRBJ2-5,TRBV27,many,TGTGCCAGCAGTATCGCGGGCCCCGACTACCAAGAGACCCAGTACTTC,CASSIAGPDYQETQYF
-,TRBJ2-7,TRBV7-3,few,TGTGCCAGCAGCCGGGGGCAGGAGGAGTTGTACGAGCAGTACTTC,CASSRGQEELYEQYF
-,TRBJ2-5,TRBV7-2,-,TGTGCCAGCAGGGGAGCCCAAGAGTCCCAGTACTTC,CASRGAQESQYF
TRBD1,TRBJ2-3,TRBV20-1,few,TGCAGTGCAAGGACAGGGATAGGCTATACGCAGTATTTT,CSARTGIGYTQYF
-,TRBJ2-3,TRBV9,few,TGTGCCAGCAGCTTATCCGGAGCCCGCGCAGATACGCAGTATTTT,CASSLSGARADTQYF
TRBD1,TRBJ2-2,TRBV29-1,few,TGCAGCGGACAGACAGGGTTCACCGGGGAGCTGTTTTTT,CSGQTGFTGELFF
-,TRBJ1-3,TRBV3-1,few,TGTGCCAGCAGCCACGGCGAAACCCGACGGTCCTCTGGAAACACCATATATTTT,CASSHGETRRSSGNTIYF
-,TRBJ2-1,TRBV20-1,-,TGCAGTGTTTTACCGGGACCACGACTCAATGAGCAGTTCTTC,CSVLPGPRLNEQFF
-,TRBJ2-5,TRBV6-2/TRBV6-3,many,TGTGCCAGCAGAGAGGGGGGAGCGGAAGAGACCCAGTACTTC,CASREGGAEETQYF
-,TRBJ2-1,TRBV28,few,TGTGCCAGCAGTTCAGGTATGGCCTACAATGAGCAGTTCTTC,CASSSGMAYNEQFF
TRBD1,TRBJ2-2,TRBV7-8,-,TGTGCCAGCAGGACAGGGGGGTCCGGGGAGCTGTTTTTT,CASRTGGSGELFF
-,TRBJ2-2,TRBV4-3,many,TGCGCCAGCAGCCAACGATACACCGGGGAGCTGTTTTTT,CASSQRYTGELFF
-,TRBJ1-6,TRBV12-3/TRBV12-4,few,TGTGCCAGCCTCCTGGGGTCACATTCACCCCTCCACTTT,CASLLGSHSPLHF
-,TRBJ2-7,TRBV6-2/TRBV6-3,-,TGTGCCAGCATCCCGACGGACAGCTACGAGCAGTACTTC,CASIPTDSYEQYF
TRBD2,TRBJ2-1,TRBV30,-,TGTGCCTGGCGACAGTCCCCGGGACTAGCGGGACCCTGGGCGCACAATGAGCAGTTCTTC,CAWRQSPGLAGPWAHNEQFF
-,TRBJ1-3,TRBV29-1,-,TGCAGCGTTGTTTCGGGGGCCTTCTCTGGAAACACCATATATTTT,CSVVSGAFSGNTIYF
-,TRBJ2-1,TRBV20-1,-,TGCAGTGCTAGTGGGCAGGAACGGTTGAGGCGAATCAATGAGCAGTTCTTC,CSASGQERLRRINEQFF
TRBD2,TRBJ2-2,TRBV7-9,-,TGTGCCAGCAGCTTATCGGCGGGAGGGCCGAGCACCGGGGAGCTGTTTTTT,CASSLSAGGPSTGELFF
-,TRBJ2-1,TRBV16,few,TGTGCCAGCTCCGCGTGGTGGCGGGAAGGGGACAATGAGCAGTTCTTC,CASSAWWREGDNEQFF
-,TRBJ2-1,TRBV28,-,TGTGCCAGCAGTTTATGGAACTCAGACTACAATGAGCAGTTCTTC,CASSLWNSDYNEQFF
-,TRBJ2-1,TRBV7-2,-,TGTGCCAGCACCCTAGACAGGACCTCCTACAATGAGCAGTTCTTC,CASTLDRTSYNEQFF
-,TRBJ1-6,TRBV6-2/TRBV6-3,-,TGTGCCAGCAGTTACGTGGGAGATAATTCACCCCTCCACTTT,CASSYVGDNSPLHF
TRBD2,TRBJ2-1,TRBV4-2,-,TGTGCCAGCAGCCAGATGGGACTAGCGGAGCGTCGGGAGCAGTTCTTC,CASSQMGLAERREQFF
-,TRBJ1-2,TRBV18,-,TGTGCCAGTAGAGTGGGGATTTCTAACTATGGCTACACCTTC,CASRVGISNYGYTF
-,TRBJ2-1,TRBV7-7,-,TGTGCTAGCAGCTTAACGGGAGTATACAATGAGCAGTTCTTC,CASSLTGVYNEQFF
-,TRBJ2-6,TRBV5-1,few,TGCGCCAGCACCAACATTGGACGGTACTCTGGGGCCAACGTCCTGACTTTC,CASTNIGRYSGANVLTF
TRBD2,TRBJ2-7,TRBV5-1,many,TGTGCCAGCAGCTTAGAAGCGGGGATCTACGAGCAGTACTTC,CASSLEAGIYEQYF